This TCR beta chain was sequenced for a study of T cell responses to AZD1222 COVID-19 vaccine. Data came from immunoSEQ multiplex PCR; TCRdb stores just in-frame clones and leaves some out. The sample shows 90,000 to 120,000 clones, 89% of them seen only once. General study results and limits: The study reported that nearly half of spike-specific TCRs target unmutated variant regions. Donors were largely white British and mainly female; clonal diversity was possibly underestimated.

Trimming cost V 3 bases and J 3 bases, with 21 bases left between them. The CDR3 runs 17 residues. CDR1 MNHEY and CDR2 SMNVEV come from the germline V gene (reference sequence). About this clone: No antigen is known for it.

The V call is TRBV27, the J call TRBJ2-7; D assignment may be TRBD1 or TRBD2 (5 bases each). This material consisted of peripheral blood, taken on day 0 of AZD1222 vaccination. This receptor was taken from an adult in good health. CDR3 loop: CASSFVKTGTQDYEQYF. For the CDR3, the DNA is TGTGCCAGCAGTTTTGTTAAGACCGGGACCCAAGACTACGAGCAGTACTTC.